This TCR beta chain was sequenced during a study of blood T cells in healthy people across ages. Alongside a J-beta primer mix, a sample-barcoded 5' primer served in a second PCR lasting about 6 to 11 cycles. TCRdb re-analysed the 5' RACE reads in MiXCR, keeping a single row per CDR3 protein. In the table there are fewer than 800,000 distinct CDR3 sequences, more than 20% of which are singletons. This clonotype has a handful of counts. This CDR3 comprises 16 residues. In germline, CDR1 is MGHRA, CDR2 YSYEKL. The V end was cut by 6 bases, the J end by 4 bases, with 22 bases between. These sequences were also reported in another study, on T cells of mothers and their children.

The V gene is TRBV4-1, the J gene TRBJ2-7, with D possibly matching TRBD2 (7 bases). This clonotype was sampled from a boy aged 10-17 years in good health. Sequencing used blood. CDR3 DNA: TGCGCCAGCAGTCAACCGCGAGGGGGGGCTGTGTACGAGCAGTACTTC. Its protein is CASSQPRGGAVYEQYF.